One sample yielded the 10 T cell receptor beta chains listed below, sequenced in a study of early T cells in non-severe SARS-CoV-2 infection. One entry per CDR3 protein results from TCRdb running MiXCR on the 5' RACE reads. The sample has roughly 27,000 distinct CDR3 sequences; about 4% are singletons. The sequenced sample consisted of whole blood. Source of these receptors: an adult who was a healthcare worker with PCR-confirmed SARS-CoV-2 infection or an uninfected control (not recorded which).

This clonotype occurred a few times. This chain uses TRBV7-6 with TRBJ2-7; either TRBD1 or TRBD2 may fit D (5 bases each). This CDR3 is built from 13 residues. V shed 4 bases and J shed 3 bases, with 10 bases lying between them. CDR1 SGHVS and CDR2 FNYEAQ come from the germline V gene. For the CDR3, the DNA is TGTGCCAGCAGCTCGGGACCCAACTACGAGCAGTACTTC. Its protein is CASSSGPNYEQYF.

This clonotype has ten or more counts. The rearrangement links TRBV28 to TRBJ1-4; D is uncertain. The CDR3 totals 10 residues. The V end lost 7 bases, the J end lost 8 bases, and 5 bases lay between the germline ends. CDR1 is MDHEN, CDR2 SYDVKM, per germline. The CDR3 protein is CASKGEKLFF. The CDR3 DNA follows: TGTGCCAGCAAAGGGGAAAAACTGTTTTTT.

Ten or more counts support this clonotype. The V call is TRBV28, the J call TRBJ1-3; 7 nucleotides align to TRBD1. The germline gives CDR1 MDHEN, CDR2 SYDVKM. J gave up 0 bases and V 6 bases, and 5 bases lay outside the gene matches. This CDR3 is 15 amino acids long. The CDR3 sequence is CASRSTGPSGNTIYF. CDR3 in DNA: TGTGCCAGCAGGTCGACAGGGCCCTCTGGAAACACCATATATTTT.

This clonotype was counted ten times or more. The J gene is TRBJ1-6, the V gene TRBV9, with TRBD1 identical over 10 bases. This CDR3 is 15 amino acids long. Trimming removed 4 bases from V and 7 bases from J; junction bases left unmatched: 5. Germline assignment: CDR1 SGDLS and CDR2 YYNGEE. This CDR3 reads CASSNRDRGNSPLHF. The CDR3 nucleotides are TGTGCCAGCAGCAACCGGGACAGGGGCAATTCACCCCTCCACTTT.

The CDR3, as DNA: TGTGCCAGCAGCCCCCGACTAGCGGACCGCACAGATACGCAGTATTTT. It specifies CASSPRLADRTDTQYF. The V call is TRBV9, the J call TRBJ2-3; 9 bases map to TRBD2. The trim removed 4 bases at V and 1 base at J, leaving 7 bases unmatched. The CDR3 covers 16 residues. Per germline, CDR1 SGDLS and CDR2 YYNGEE.

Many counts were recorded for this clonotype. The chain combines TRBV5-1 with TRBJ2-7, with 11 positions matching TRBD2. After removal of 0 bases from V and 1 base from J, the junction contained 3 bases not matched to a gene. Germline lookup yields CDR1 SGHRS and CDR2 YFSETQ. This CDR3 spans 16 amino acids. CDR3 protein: CASSLGPSGRSYEQYF. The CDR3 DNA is TGCGCCAGCAGCTTGGGCCCTAGCGGGAGGTCCTACGAGCAGTACTTC. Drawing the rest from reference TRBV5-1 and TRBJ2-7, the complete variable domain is KAGVTQTPRYLIKTRGQQVTLSCSPISGHRSVSWYQQTPGQGLQFLFEYFSETQRNKGNFPGRFSGRQFSNSRSEMNVSTLELGDSALYLCASSLGPSGRSYEQYFGPGTRLTVT.

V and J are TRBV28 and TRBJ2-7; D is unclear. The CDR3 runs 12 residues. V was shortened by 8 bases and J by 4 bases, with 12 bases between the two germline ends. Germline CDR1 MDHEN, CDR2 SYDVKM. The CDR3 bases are TGTGCCAGCGGCCCGACGGGTTACGAGCAGTACTTC. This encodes CASGPTGYEQYF.

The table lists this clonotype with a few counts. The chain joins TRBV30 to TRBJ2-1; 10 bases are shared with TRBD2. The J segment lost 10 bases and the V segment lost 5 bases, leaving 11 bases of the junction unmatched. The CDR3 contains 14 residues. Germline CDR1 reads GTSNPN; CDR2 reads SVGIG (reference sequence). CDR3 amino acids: CAWGGLAGASEQFF. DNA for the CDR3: TGTGCCTGGGGAGGTCTAGCGGGAGCAAGCGAGCAGTTCTTC.

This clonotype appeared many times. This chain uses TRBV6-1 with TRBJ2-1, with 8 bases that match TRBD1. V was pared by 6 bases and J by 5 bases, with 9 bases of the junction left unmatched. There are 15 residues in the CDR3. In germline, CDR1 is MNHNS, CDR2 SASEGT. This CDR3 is CASSSGGAGHNEQFF. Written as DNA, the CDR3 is TGTGCCAGCAGCTCAGGGGGCGCGGGCCACAATGAGCAGTTCTTC.

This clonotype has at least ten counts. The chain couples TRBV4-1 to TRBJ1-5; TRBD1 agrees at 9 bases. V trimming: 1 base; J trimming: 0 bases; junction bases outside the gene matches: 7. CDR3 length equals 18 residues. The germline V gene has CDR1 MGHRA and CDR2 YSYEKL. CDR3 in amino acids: CASSQVQGALTSNQPQHF. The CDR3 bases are TGCGCCAGCAGCCAAGTACAGGGGGCTCTTACTAGCAATCAGCCCCAGCATTTT.